The 29 T cell receptor beta chains below come from one sample, sequenced in a study of cytomegalovirus exposure and HLA in healthy donors. In the PCR, 60 Vbeta and 13 Jbeta primers were used. Generated by immunoSEQ multiplex PCR, the TCRdb table keeps only in-frame clones and is missing some. The table records about 110,000 clones, 73% of them present only once. Sequenced input: PBMCs. Receptors originate from a woman aged 35 to 49 in good health and CMV-seronegative.

The chain recombines TRBV5-1 with TRBJ2-3; 11 nucleotides agree with TRBD1. Trimming cost V 3 bases and J 3 bases; bases outside gene matches: 0. CDR1 and CDR2 (germline): SGHRS, YFSETQ. CDR3 length: 14 residues. The CDR3 here is CASSWDRGTDTQYF. The CDR3 nucleotides are TGCGCCAGCAGCTGGGACAGGGGGACAGATACGCAGTATTTT.

The chain carries TRBV30 and TRBJ1-2, with D possibly matching TRBD1 (6 bases). This CDR3 has 12 amino acids. V was cut by 3 bases and J by 8 bases, with 13 bases left in between. Germline V gives CDR1 GTSNPN, CDR2 SVGIG (reference sequence). The CDR3 is CAWSSDRVGYTF. Written as DNA, the CDR3 is TGTGCCTGGAGCTCGGACAGAGTGGGCTACACCTTC.

The rearrangement links TRBV7-2 to TRBJ2-3, with 7 nucleotides matching TRBD2. Germline values: CDR1 SGHTA, CDR2 FQGNSA. CDR3 length equals 13 residues. The ends lost 8 bases at V and 3 bases at J; junction bases unmatched: 5. The CDR3 DNA reads as TGTGCCAGCGGGGGGGGTTTGACAGATACGCAGTATTTT. Translating it yields CASGGGLTDTQYF.

On this clone itself: This same CDR3 is encoded by further DNA sequences in the sample. The chain links TRBV5-1 to TRBJ2-7; 7 nucleotides line up with TRBD1. V shed 0 bases, J shed 2 bases, and the junction held 2 bases outside the gene matches. CDR3 length: 14 amino acids. CDR1 is SGHRS, CDR2 YFSETQ, per germline. The DNA for the CDR3 is TGCGCCAGCAGCTTGGGACAGGGCGCCTACGAGCAGTACTTC. It codes for CASSLGQGAYEQYF.

This clone has a handful of counts. The V gene is TRBV7-2, the J gene TRBJ1-5; D unclear. Germline-derived CDR1 and CDR2 are SGHTA and FQGNSA. The CDR3 runs 16 residues. V lost 5 bases and J lost 2, with 16 bases in between. DNA for the CDR3: TGTGCCAGCAGCCCTTGGTCCGGGGTGGGCAATCAGCCCCAGCATTTT. Amino acid sequence: CASSPWSGVGNQPQHF. Based on the CDR3 plus reference TRBV7-2 and TRBJ1-5, the full variable domain is GAGVSQSPSNKVTEKGKDVELRCDPISGHTALYWYRQSLGQGLEFLIYFQGNSAPDKSGLPSDRFSAERTGGSVSTLTIQRTQQEDSAVYLCASSPWSGVGNQPQHFGDGTRLSIL.

The V gene is TRBV2, the J gene TRBJ2-5, with D possibly TRBD2 on 7 matching bases. Germline V lookup: CDR1 SNHLY, CDR2 FYNNEI. This CDR3 has 15 amino acids. Trimming cost V 6 bases and J 2 bases, with 16 bases left between them. CDR3 protein: CASSLGAGVQETQYF. CDR3 coding DNA: TGTGCCAGCAGCCTGGGGGCGGGGGTACAAGAGACCCAGTACTTC.

The gene calls are TRBV7-2 and TRBJ2-7, with 11 bases lining up with TRBD2. V was pared by 0 bases and J by 2 bases, with 3 bases of the junction left unmatched. This CDR3 contains 16 residues. The germline CDR1 and CDR2 sequences are SGHTA and FQGNSA. CDR3 protein: CASSLARLAGTYEQYF. The CDR3 DNA reads TGTGCCAGCAGCTTAGCGCGACTAGCGGGAACCTACGAGCAGTACTTC.

This clone was seen more than once but under ten times. The chain joins TRBV19 to TRBJ2-1, with 10 bases fitting TRBD1. Germline loops: CDR1 LNHDA, CDR2 SQIVND (reference sequence). The ends lost 1 base at V and 8 bases at J; junction bases unmatched: 5. The CDR3 consists of 15 residues. Here the CDR3 DNA reads TGTGCCAGTAGTATAGTAGGGACAGGGGACTATGAGCAGTTCTTC. As protein: CASSIVGTGDYEQFF.

The chain employs TRBV7-3 and TRBJ2-2; 7 bases agree with TRBD1. The CDR3 covers 15 residues. With V trimmed by 5 bases and J by 1 base, 4 bases remained unmatched. Germline V gene lookup returns CDR1 SGHTA and CDR2 FQGTGA. CDR3 DNA sequence: TGTGCCAGCAGCCCCACAGGGGAGAACACCGGGGAGCTGTTTTTT. It is translated as CASSPTGENTGELFF.

This clone was picked up a small number of times. The V gene is TRBV28, the J gene TRBJ2-1; D is unclear. Trimming stripped 1 base from V and 8 bases from J, with 6 bases between. The CDR3 totals 12 residues. Looked up from germline, CDR1 is MDHEN and CDR2 is SYDVKM. In DNA, the CDR3 is TGTGCCAGCAGTTTATCCTATGATGAGCAGTTCTTC. This sequence encodes CASSLSYDEQFF.

The V gene is TRBV7-2, the J gene TRBJ2-4; 13 bases fit TRBD2. With V trimmed by 3 bases and J by 0 bases, 5 bases remained unmatched. Germline V gene lookup returns CDR1 SGHTA and CDR2 FQGNSA. The CDR3 spans 18 residues. CDR3 bases: TGTGCCAGCAGCTTCGGACTAGCGGGGGCCCTAGCCAAAAACATTCAGTACTTC. Encoded protein: CASSFGLAGALAKNIQYF.

The genes are TRBV27 and TRBJ2-1; D not certain. Trimming cost V 5 bases and J 6 bases, with 20 bases left between them. The CDR3 is 16 residues long. Per germline, CDR1 MNHEY and CDR2 SMNVEV (reference sequence). The CDR3 DNA reads TGTGCCAGCAGTCGAAGGTTAGCCGACTCACCCAATGAGCAGTTCTTC. This codes for CASSRRLADSPNEQFF.

CDR3 amino acids: CASSRRTGYTRNGDEQFF. CDR3 sequence (DNA): TGTGCCAGTAGTAGAAGGACAGGATACACACGAAATGGCGATGAGCAGTTCTTC. The genes are TRBV19 and TRBJ2-1; 7 bases match TRBD1. The J segment lost 8 bases and the V segment lost 4 bases, leaving 20 bases of the junction unmatched. Germline V gene data show CDR1 as LNHDA and CDR2 as SQIVND (reference sequence). This CDR3 is built from 18 residues.

This chain uses TRBV28 with TRBJ2-3, with D possibly TRBD2 on 5 matching bases. The germline CDR1 and CDR2 sequences are MDHEN and SYDVKM. There are 16 residues in the CDR3. V was cut by 2 bases and J by 6 bases, with 18 bases left in between. The CDR3: CASSLNFGAATDTQYF. DNA of the CDR3: TGTGCCAGCAGTTTAAATTTCGGAGCGGCTACCGATACGCAGTATTTT.

In this sample, this clone turned up a few times. The chain has TRBV6-5 and TRBJ1-1; the match to TRBD1 covers 7 bases. Germline CDR1 and CDR2: MNHEY and SVGAGI. V lost 5 bases, J lost 10 bases, and 7 bases stayed unmatched. This CDR3 is built from 12 residues. The DNA for the CDR3 is TGTGCCAGCAGTGAACAGGGGCGCGGAGCTTTCTTT. Amino acid sequence: CASSEQGRGAFF.

The chain couples TRBV29-1 to TRBJ2-7; no firm D call. From germline, CDR1 is SQVTM and CDR2 ANQGSEA. The CDR3 length is 11 residues. The ends were cut back, 5 bases at V and 2 bases at J, with 7 bases in the middle. The CDR3 here is CSVKLTYEQYF. CDR3 sequence (DNA): TGCAGCGTTAAACTGACCTACGAGCAGTACTTC.

This sequence joins TRBV4-1 and TRBJ2-5; no definite D call. V was trimmed by 1 base and J by 3 bases, leaving 9 bases between them. The CDR3 is made up of 14 amino acids. The germline V gene has CDR1 MGHRA and CDR2 YSYEKL. CDR3 in amino acids: CASSQGRLEETQYF. In DNA, the CDR3 is TGCGCCAGCAGCCAAGGTCGTCTAGAAGAGACCCAGTACTTC.

CDR3 in DNA: TGTGCCAGCAGCTTAGGACTACTCCAAAACATTCAGTACTTC. It encodes CASSLGLLQNIQYF. The chain joins TRBV7-2 to TRBJ2-4; a possible D gene is TRBD2 (5 bases). Germline values: CDR1 SGHTA, CDR2 FQGNSA. This CDR3 is built from 14 residues. Trimming took 1 base from V and 5 from J, leaving 9 bases between them.

This rearrangement joins TRBV27 to TRBJ2-5; TRBD2 aligns across 8 bases. V trimming: 3 bases; J trimming: 5 bases; junction bases outside the gene matches: 8. Germline CDR1 MNHEY, CDR2 SMNVEV (reference sequence). CDR3 size: 15 residues. CDR3 sequence reads: CASSLSGGSPETQYF. The CDR3 DNA sequence: TGTGCCAGCAGTTTGTCGGGAGGGTCGCCTGAGACCCAGTACTTC.

A single count supports this clone. The chain employs TRBV19 and TRBJ1-1, with D possibly TRBD1 on 6 matching bases. Germline CDR1 is LNHDA and CDR2 is SQIVND (reference sequence). With 5 bases removed from V and 1 base from J, the gap between germline ends came to 8 bases. CDR3 length equals 13 residues. The CDR3 nucleotides read TGTGCCAGTAGTGAACAGGGGAACACTGAAGCTTTCTTT. It translates to CASSEQGNTEAFF.

The V call is TRBV2, the J call TRBJ2-5; unclear D gene. Looked up from germline, CDR1 is SNHLY and CDR2 is FYNNEI. The CDR3 covers 14 residues. The V end was cut by 6 bases, the J end by 1 base, with 12 bases between. CDR3 protein: CASSNYLIQETQYF. The DNA for the CDR3 is TGTGCCAGCAGCAATTACCTAATCCAAGAGACCCAGTACTTC.

This clone has only a few counts. V is TRBV12-5 and J is TRBJ2-1, with D tentatively TRBD1 (6 bases). Per germline, CDR1 LGHNT and CDR2 FRNRAP. The CDR3 contains 15 residues. V dropped 7 bases and J dropped 0 bases, with 13 bases sitting between them. This chain's CDR3 is CASALTGSSYNEQFF. Written as DNA, the CDR3 is TGTGCTAGTGCCCTAACAGGGAGCTCCTACAATGAGCAGTTCTTC.

V usage is TRBV29-1 and J usage is TRBJ1-1; D perhaps matches TRBD1 (5 bases). Trimming left V 3 bases short and J 0 bases short, with 11 bases between. Germline V gives CDR1 SQVTM, CDR2 ANQGSEA. The CDR3 length is 14 residues. CDR3 nucleotides: TGCAGCGTTGACAGAGACAGTTTGAACACTGAAGCTTTCTTT. Translating gives CSVDRDSLNTEAFF.

The V gene is TRBV2, the J gene TRBJ2-3; 14 bases line up with TRBD2. CDR1 is SNHLY and CDR2 is FYNNEI in the germline V gene. V lost 8 bases and J lost 7; bases outside the gene matches: 8. The CDR3 length is 15 residues. The CDR3 DNA reads TGTGCCAGCGGAACCGGGACTAGCGGGAGATATACGCAGTATTTT. It specifies CASGTGTSGRYTQYF.

The chain combines TRBV5-6 with TRBJ2-4; a weak D match, TRBD1 (6 bases). Trimming pared 1 base from V and 0 bases from J, leaving 20 bases between. The CDR3 has 19 residues. Germline V gene sequence: CDR1 SGHDT, CDR2 YYEEEE. CDR3 DNA: TGTGCCAGCAGCTTGTTTCCCAGGGGCCATGTCCTAGCCAAAAACATTCAGTACTTC. The encoded protein is CASSLFPRGHVLAKNIQYF.

The chain employs TRBV29-1 and TRBJ2-7, with 10 positions matching TRBD1. The J segment lost 6 bases and the V segment lost 6 bases, leaving 5 bases of the junction unmatched. Germline loops: CDR1 SQVTM, CDR2 ANQGSEA. The CDR3 contains 12 residues. CDR3 in amino acids: CSVGTGDSEQYF. CDR3 sequence (DNA): TGCAGCGTGGGGACAGGGGATAGCGAGCAGTACTTC.

The CDR3 sequence is CASSPGLDRGGSETQYF. The CDR3 DNA reads as TGCGCCAGCAGCCCTGGGCTGGACAGGGGAGGGTCAGAGACCCAGTACTTC. V is TRBV5-1 and J is TRBJ2-5; 9 bases agree with TRBD1. The CDR3 covers 17 residues. Germline V gene sequence: CDR1 SGHRS, CDR2 YFSETQ. Trimming removed 4 bases from V and 4 bases from J; junction bases left unmatched: 14.

The genes are TRBV4-3 and TRBJ2-3; TRBD2 agrees at 11 bases. This CDR3 has 16 residues. In germline, CDR1 is LGHNA, CDR2 YSLEER. V was pared by 1 base and J by 0 bases, with 0 bases of the junction left unmatched. CDR3 coding DNA: TGCGCCAGCAGCCAAGGGACTAGCGGGAGCACAGATACGCAGTATTTT. Translated, it gives CASSQGTSGSTDTQYF.

The chain recombines TRBV5-1 with TRBJ2-5; D may be TRBD1 (6 bases). This CDR3 spans 15 amino acids. Between the trimmed V and J ends, which lost 1 base and 1 base, there was a span of 11 bases. CDR1 and CDR2 from the germline V gene are SGHRS and YFSETQ. The CDR3 here is CASSLYPGAQETQYF. CDR3 nucleotide sequence: TGCGCCAGCAGCTTGTACCCAGGGGCCCAAGAGACCCAGTACTTC.